The source of this T cell receptor (beta chain) is a study of cytomegalovirus exposure and HLA in healthy donors (dated by TCRdb to the late 2010s). Turning to the overall study: An earlier analysis of roughly 500 of the donors reported 250 to 300 Gb of sequence data and 95 million to 140 million unique TCR beta sequences obtained from about 180 million T cells. A later analysis re-examined previously published TCR beta repertoires from about 670 donors and added high-resolution HLA genotyping to investigate patterns of TCR occurrence. The number of typed donors differed by locus: roughly 629-640 for A, B, C, DRB1 and DQB1; approximately 530 for DQA1; over 600 for DPA1; and about 450 for DPB1. An earlier analysis of 587 of the donors used high-throughput TCR beta sequencing to judge whether each TCR beta V gene segment behaved as functional or pseudogenic. In a later genetic analysis, genome-wide SNP genotypes for 398 of the 666 donors were used, and that subset was treated as a discovery cohort. Along with the approximately 650-subject first cohort, a separate validation cohort of some 130 different subjects was used. To predict cytomegalovirus infection status, the study brought together high-throughput TCR immunosequencing, statistical association of individual TCRs with disease status, and machine learning. Rather than drawing on any new phenotypic data, the later analysis identified candidate immune exposures from TCR beta sequences and the way those sequences occurred across donors. A few DR-DQ haplotypes were treated as single units for association and clustering because of strong linkage in the cohort. All discovery cohort repertoires had been generated using a single sequencing platform. Donor age, sex, ethnicity and CMV serostatus were compiled together with the repertoire data. Using immunosequencing, the study profiled T cell repertoires from about 610 subjects and related those repertoires to cytomegalovirus serostatus. The study aimed to test whether signatures of past pathogen exposure could be identified by cataloging public T cell receptors. Across around 400 genotyped donors of the cohort, an average of about 200,000 unique TCR beta nucleotide sequences per donor were sequenced, and roughly a sixth of those sequences were non-productive. Of the roughly 400 genotyped donors, less than 90% were placed in the genetic ancestry cluster associated with self-reported Caucasian donors. About 280 gigabases of sequencing data and around 80 million unique TCR sequences made up an early release that covered 500 to 650 HLA-typed donors. HLA typing included class I and class II loci at four-digit resolution.

Receptors were amplified or captured by the immunoSEQ multiplex PCR assay. The multiplex PCR relied on a mix of 60 forward primers for TCR Vbeta segments and 13 reverse primers for TCR Jbeta segments. The CDR3 region of rearranged TCR beta genes was amplified from genomic DNA by a multiplex PCR assay. On the Illumina HiSeq System, the amplified TCR beta libraries were sequenced as 87-base-pair reads. Regarding the original processing steps: Across the 700 or so repertoires, a later analysis counted tens of millions of unique TCR beta chains, roughly 11 million of which were shared by at least two donors. Raw reads were error-corrected and collapsed into unique sequences with a nearest-neighbor algorithm that merged closely related sequences to remove PCR and sequencing errors. Alignment of CDR3 sequences to IMGT reference sequences was used to assign V, D and J gene segments. For a sequence to be retained, a match of at least six nucleotides to both a V gene segment and a J gene segment was required. A rearrangement was called productive if the CDR3 had no stop codons and remained in frame with V and J, and every other rearrangement was called non-productive. Following IMGT convention, CDR3 was defined as the stretch from the second conserved V-encoded cysteine up to the conserved J-encoded phenylalanine. Sequences without an unambiguous match to a single V gene segment were excluded from the earlier analysis of about 630 of the donors. In an earlier analysis of several hundred of the donors, V segments were called functional above 56.7% productive rearrangements and were called segregating when the between-donor standard deviation exceeded 5%. To diagnose cytomegalovirus status from the catalog of TCR beta chain sequences, a statistical classification framework was built. V and J gene assignment, in a later analysis, came from comparing TCR nucleotide sequences with IMGT/GENE-DB human TR gene sequences. The TCRdist pipeline was used in a later analysis to assign CDR3 sequences and most-parsimonious VDJ recombination scenarios. A later analysis defined each TCR beta chain by its CDR3 amino acid sequence plus V-gene family, and excluded reads lacking a unique V-gene family. In a later analysis, fewer than 650 highly shared, low-generation-probability nucleotide sequences were removed to address suspected cross-contamination and a sequencing artifact. In a later analysis, a clonal expansion index for each public chain was calculated from normalized within-repertoire ranks of inferred template counts. Generation probabilities in a later analysis came from a VDJ recombination model fitted to out-of-frame rearrangements, and those results were checked against IGoR. In a later analysis, TCR-TCR, TCR-HLA and TCR-CMV co-occurrence was scored with hypergeometric tests, and a repertoire-size bias correction was applied to TCR pairs. In a later analysis, false discovery rates were estimated by permuting HLA or CMV assignments 20 times. In a later analysis, co-occurring TCRs were grouped using DBSCAN, with TCRdist sequence similarity added in when clustering inside HLA-allele-positive subsets. Repertoires with fewer than 30,000 or more than 120,000 public chains were left out of co-occurrence clustering, as were a few repertoires with anomalous nucleotide sharing. TCRdb holds this immuneACCESS table with in-frame rearrangements only. Some clones are missing; in checked studies, unresolved V genes explain under half, and the rest has no known cause. V, J and clone size are those of that table, while D and trimming were read from the DNA. The sample has fewer than 120,000 clones on record, 65% to 80% of them singletons. The ten biggest clones cover 6.2% of the sample.

Concerning this clone itself: Its binding antigen is unknown. Qualities for individual bases were not recorded, and no much larger clone is one base off.

Overall study outcomes, separate from this receptor: Most CMV-associated TCR beta chains appeared to be HLA-restricted in a later analysis, and the HLA associations seemed to be driven largely by CMV exposure. In a later genetic analysis, fewer N-insertions in productive TCRs were reported among donors in an Asian-associated ancestry cluster than the roughly 700-donor mean. In a later analysis, HLA-associated TCR beta chains showed more clonal expansion and lower generation probabilities than non-associated chains that were equally common. CMV serostatus was the only immune exposure information available for the cohort. The authors suggested that the approach could potentially be extended to other disease states and immunological phenotypes. A later analysis reported that several top co-occurrence clusters appeared linked to parvovirus B19, influenza, CMV and Epstein-Barr virus. In vitro tests confirmed that a few of the cytomegalovirus-associated TCR beta chains recognize cytomegalovirus antigens. The classifier was reported to diagnose cytomegalovirus status with high specificity and sensitivity in both the original cohort and the validation cohort. The 87-base-pair reads could not distinguish some IMGT-functional V segments, including TRBV6-2 and TRBV6-3, so those segments were excluded. Across donors, most TCR sequences were observed very rarely, whereas some public TCRs were present in many individuals. The sequencing pipeline was judged likely to have produced a cluster of highly shared sequence variants as a technical artifact. According to a later analysis, TCR association rates differed among HLA loci, with DRB1 alleles showing the most associated TCRs and HLA-C alleles showing the fewest. The earlier analysis of about 600 of the donors excluded approximately 15 rarely observed V segments, including chromosome 9 orphons, because counts were too low. Sequencing depth was assumed to be roughly uniform across donors in the presence/absence analyses, though that assumption may not hold. Strong co-occurrence of HLA alleles, especially DR and DQ, made assigning TCR associations to individual alleles difficult. An association between a missense DCLRE1C variant and V-gene and J-gene trimming of TCR beta chains was found in a later genetic analysis and replicated in an independent cohort. At a false discovery rate of 0.05, a later analysis linked about 16,000 TCR beta sequences to specific HLA alleles. An earlier analysis of approximately 540 of the donors showed that most TCR beta V segments appeared in productive rearrangements either about 90% or about 30% of the time, which broadly matched IMGT annotations. A further reported finding was that TCR beta sequences accurately predicted the HLA-A and HLA-B alleles for most subjects in the first cohort. Correlated functional status among segregating V segments might be attributable to linkage disequilibrium, but an unknown experimental factor could not be ruled out. HLA typing was unavailable for some donors at each locus, so association tests used only the typed subset. The cohort was sequenced for TCR beta chains only, and without alpha or paired-chain data the features that could be detected were limited. A total of roughly 160 TCR beta chains were listed by the study as associated with cytomegalovirus.

CDR1 is given as MNHEY and CDR2 as SVGAGI, both from the germline V gene. The CDR3 holds 15 amino acids from the cysteine to the phenylalanine. Of all the DNA, just the CDR3 is kept, 45 bases in frame from base 1. V is cut back by 2 bases and J by 0 bases, with 4 bases in the junction unmatched. In total, approximately 700 healthy bone marrow donors made up the cohort. At the time of sampling, all cohort members were nominally healthy, though unrecorded immune exposures were likely present. The donor was CMV seropositive and belonged to the group of more than 250 seropositive cohort members. Every donor gave a peripheral blood sample, and the peripheral blood mononuclear cells from that sample were used for TCR beta sequencing. Genomic DNA extraction from the blood cell samples was performed with the Qiagen DNeasy Blood Extraction Kit.

The TCR originated in a man aged 25 to 40 in good health and CMV-seropositive. Material: PBMCs. The chain joins TRBV6-5 to TRBJ2-7; 7 bases in the junction line up with TRBD1. In nucleotide form, the sequence is TGTGCCAGCAGTTACGACCGGGACAGCTCCTACGAGCAGTACTTC. Translated, this gives CASSYDRDSSYEQYF.